This paragraph reports one T cell receptor (beta chain). Its specificity is not known. This sample was included in a study of cytomegalovirus exposure and HLA in healthy donors. Whole-study context: Earlier findings included 100 million to 130 million unique TCR beta sequences obtained from 150 million to 200 million T cells. Approximately 77 million unique TCRs from HLA-typed donors were held in an early release of data.

The study ran its PCR with 60 Vbeta and 13 Jbeta primers. The protocol was immunoSEQ multiplex PCR, while the TCRdb copy is restricted to in-frame clones and leaves out a portion. The sample lists roughly 220,000 clones; roughly 70% were seen once. The study's findings and limits: Specificity of a few CMV-associated chains for CMV antigens was verified in vitro. Accurate prediction of HLA-A and HLA-B alleles (for most subjects) was reportedly achieved from TCR beta sequences.

Trimming at V came to 5 bases and at J to 0 bases, leaving 16 bases not matched to a gene. Germline CDR1 SQVTM, CDR2 ANQGSEA. The CDR3 is 19 amino acids. This clonotype was sampled from a man aged 35 to 55 in good health and CMV-seropositive. Source material: PBMCs. The chain has TRBV29-1 and TRBJ2-1; the match to TRBD2 covers 10 bases. The DNA for the CDR3 is TGCAGCGTTAGCGGGGGGGAGGCGTACCGTTTTTCCTCCTACAATGAGCAGTTCTTC. Protein: CSVSGGEAYRFSSYNEQFF.